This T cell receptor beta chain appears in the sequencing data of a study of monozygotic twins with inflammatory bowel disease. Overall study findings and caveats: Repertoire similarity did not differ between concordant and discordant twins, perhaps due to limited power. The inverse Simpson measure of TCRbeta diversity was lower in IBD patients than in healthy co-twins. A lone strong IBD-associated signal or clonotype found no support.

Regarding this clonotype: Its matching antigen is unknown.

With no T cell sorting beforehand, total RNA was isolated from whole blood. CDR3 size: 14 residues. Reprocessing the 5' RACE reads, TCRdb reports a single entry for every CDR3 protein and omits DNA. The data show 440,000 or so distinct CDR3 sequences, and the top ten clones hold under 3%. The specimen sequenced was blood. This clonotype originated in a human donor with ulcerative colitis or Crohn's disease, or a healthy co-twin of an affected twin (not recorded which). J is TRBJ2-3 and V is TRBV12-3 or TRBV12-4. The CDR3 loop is CASSLGGFTDTQYF.